This is a list of T cell receptor beta chains from one sample in a study of shared clonotypes between healthy human individuals. Using immunoSEQ multiplex PCR, the repertoire was profiled, and TCRdb retains in-frame clones only, with some absent. The sample has roughly 220,000 clones, about 69% seen once. The sample taken for sequencing was memory CD4+ T cells sorted from blood. Source of these receptors: a man in his thirties or forties in good health. CDR3s include the opening cysteine and the closing phenylalanine or tryptophan. The order of the fields is J gene, V gene, D gene, clone size, CDR3 protein, CDR3 DNA. The D gene is left open where the match is weak. A clone size is listed for some rows: how often the clone was seen (once, few, many), or a class if it is expanded.

J: TRBJ2-1
V: TRBV21-1
D: .
size: .
CDR3: CASSKRVTGYNEQFF
DNA: TGTGCCAGCAGCAAACGGGTCACAGGCTACAATGAGCAGTTCTTC

J: TRBJ2-3
V: TRBV5-1
D: .
size: .
CDR3: CASSLTGSTDTQYF
DNA: TGCGCCAGCAGCTTGACAGGAAGCACAGATACGCAGTATTTT

J: TRBJ1-5
V: TRBV19
D: TRBD1
size: .
CDR3: CASSTDRGRQPQHF
DNA: TGTGCCAGTAGCACGGACAGGGGTCGCCAGCCCCAGCATTTT

J: TRBJ2-3
V: TRBV30
D: .
size: .
CDR3: CAWSKDTQYF
DNA: TGTGCCTGGAGCAAGGATACGCAGTATTTT

J: TRBJ1-2
V: TRBV7-2
D: TRBD1
size: .
CDR3: CASSSSLTGRYGYTF
DNA: TGTGCCAGCAGCTCCAGCCTGACAGGGAGGTACGGCTACACCTTC

J: TRBJ1-2
V: TRBV18
D: .
size: .
CDR3: CASSPLPGSYYGYTF
DNA: TGTGCCAGCTCACCCCTTCCAGGGTCGTACTATGGCTACACCTTC

J: TRBJ1-2
V: TRBV5-1
D: .
size: few
CDR3: CASRTTGTTNYGYTF
DNA: TGCGCCAGCCGCACGACGGGGACAACTAACTATGGCTACACCTTC

J: TRBJ1-1
V: TRBV6-5
D: .
size: few
CDR3: CASSVGRLAAEAFF
DNA: TGTGCCAGCAGCGTCGGCAGGTTGGCAGCTGAAGCTTTCTTT

J: TRBJ2-7
V: TRBV6-6
D: .
size: once
CDR3: CASTPQGAAAYEQYF
DNA: TGTGCCAGCACCCCTCAAGGGGCTGCAGCCTACGAGCAGTACTTC

J: TRBJ2-7
V: TRBV5-1
D: .
size: .
CDR3: CATSDPGSSSYEQYF
DNA: TGCGCCACGTCCGACCCTGGGTCGAGCTCCTACGAGCAGTACTTC

J: TRBJ2-1
V: TRBV14
D: TRBD2
size: once
CDR3: CASSQMGTSGRKGNEQFF
DNA: TGTGCCAGCAGCCAAATGGGGACTAGCGGGAGAAAGGGAAATGAGCAGTTCTTC

J: TRBJ2-3
V: TRBV10-2
D: TRBD2
size: .
CDR3: CASGGLAGGSSTDTQYF
DNA: TGCGCCAGTGGGGGGCTAGCGGGAGGGAGTAGCACAGATACGCAGTATTTT

J: TRBJ2-7
V: TRBV11-2
D: TRBD1
size: .
CDR3: CASSFGTGTYEQYF
DNA: TGTGCCAGCAGCTTTGGGACAGGAACCTACGAGCAGTACTTC

J: TRBJ2-3
V: TRBV2
D: .
size: few
CDR3: CASNPGGGSDTQYF
DNA: TGTGCCAGCAATCCCGGGGGAGGATCAGATACGCAGTATTTT

J: TRBJ2-5
V: TRBV5-4
D: TRBD2
size: .
CDR3: CASSHPSSGTGGSRTQYF
DNA: TGTGCCAGCAGCCACCCCTCTAGCGGGACCGGGGGCTCACGGACCCAGTACTTC

J: TRBJ2-5
V: TRBV7-8
D: .
size: .
CDR3: CASSLGFPGSIQETQYF
DNA: TGTGCCAGCAGCTTAGGTTTTCCGGGTTCTATCCAAGAGACCCAGTACTTC

J: TRBJ1-1
V: TRBV7-2
D: .
size: few
CDR3: CASSLTENTEAFF
DNA: TGTGCCAGCAGCTTGACAGAGAACACTGAAGCTTTCTTT

J: TRBJ2-2
V: TRBV6-1
D: TRBD1
size: .
CDR3: CASREPGQGAGELFF
DNA: TGTGCCAGCAGGGAACCGGGACAGGGTGCCGGGGAGCTGTTTTTT

J: TRBJ2-1
V: TRBV7-9
D: TRBD2
size: .
CDR3: CASTSPGREGEQFF
DNA: TGTGCCAGCACCTCCCCTGGGCGGGAGGGCGAGCAGTTCTTC

J: TRBJ2-7
V: TRBV5-1
D: TRBD1
size: .
CDR3: CASSLSGQVDEQYF
DNA: TGCGCCAGCAGCTTGTCGGGACAGGTCGACGAGCAGTACTTC

J: TRBJ2-7
V: TRBV6-1
D: TRBD1
size: .
CDR3: CASSASGQNYEQYF
DNA: TGTGCCAGCAGTGCCTCGGGACAGAACTACGAGCAGTACTTC

J: TRBJ2-5
V: TRBV4-1
D: TRBD1
size: .
CDR3: CASSQRTGAETQYF
DNA: TGCGCCAGCAGCCAGAGAACAGGGGCGGAGACCCAGTACTTC

J: TRBJ2-1
V: TRBV28
D: .
size: .
CDR3: CASSELRVEQFF
DNA: TGTGCCAGCAGTGAGCTCAGGGTGGAGCAGTTCTTC

J: TRBJ2-7
V: TRBV2
D: .
size: few
CDR3: CASRQPGHLPRDHEQYF
DNA: TGTGCCAGCAGGCAACCGGGACACCTGCCGAGGGACCACGAGCAGTACTTC

J: TRBJ1-1
V: TRBV5-6
D: .
size: once
CDR3: CASNYMARTEAFF
DNA: TGTGCCAGCAATTACATGGCAAGGACTGAAGCTTTCTTT

J: TRBJ2-2
V: TRBV5-1
D: .
size: .
CDR3: CASSLDGGPGELFF
DNA: TGCGCCAGCAGCTTGGACGGGGGGCCCGGGGAGCTGTTTTTT

J: TRBJ2-1
V: TRBV4-2
D: TRBD2
size: .
CDR3: CASSQEGTTYNEQFF
DNA: TGTGCCAGCAGCCAAGAAGGGACTACCTACAATGAGCAGTTCTTC

J: TRBJ2-3
V: TRBV7-2
D: TRBD2
size: .
CDR3: CASSLRGLAGRTDTQYF
DNA: TGTGCCAGCAGCTTAAGGGGATTAGCGGGCCGCACAGATACGCAGTATTTT

J: TRBJ1-1
V: TRBV5-1
D: .
size: .
CDR3: CASSLSGPGNTEAFF
DNA: TGCGCCAGCAGCTTGTCTGGTCCGGGGAACACTGAAGCTTTCTTT

J: TRBJ1-3
V: TRBV11-2
D: .
size: .
CDR3: CASSLAPWRPGPEGTIYF
DNA: TGTGCCAGCAGCTTAGCCCCGTGGAGGCCTGGGCCTGAGGGCACCATATATTTT

J: TRBJ2-5
V: TRBV10-3
D: .
size: .
CDR3: CAISESGEAEETQYF
DNA: TGTGCCATCAGTGAGTCGGGGGAGGCGGAGGAGACCCAGTACTTC

J: TRBJ1-2
V: TRBV19
D: .
size: .
CDR3: CASSEQANYGYTF
DNA: TGTGCCAGTAGTGAGCAAGCTAACTATGGCTACACCTTC

J: TRBJ2-3
V: TRBV18
D: .
size: .
CDR3: CASSPPSTDTQYF
DNA: TGTGCCAGCTCACCACCCAGCACAGATACGCAGTATTTT

J: TRBJ1-2
V: TRBV9
D: .
size: .
CDR3: CASSPSFDYGYTF
DNA: TGTGCCAGCAGCCCCTCTTTTGACTATGGCTACACCTTC

J: TRBJ2-7
V: TRBV11-1
D: .
size: few
CDR3: CASSFLYEQYF
DNA: TGTGCCAGCAGCTTCCTGTACGAGCAGTACTTC

J: TRBJ2-3
V: TRBV5-6
D: .
size: .
CDR3: CASSRDSSTDTQYF
DNA: TGTGCCAGCAGCCGGGACTCGTCCACAGATACGCAGTATTTT

J: TRBJ2-1
V: TRBV11-2
D: TRBD1
size: .
CDR3: CASSESGTAYNEQFF
DNA: TGTGCCAGCAGCGAATCCGGGACAGCCTACAATGAGCAGTTCTTC

J: TRBJ2-1
V: TRBV6-6
D: TRBD1
size: .
CDR3: CASSYSGRGFNEQFF
DNA: TGTGCCAGCAGTTACTCCGGCAGGGGGTTCAATGAGCAGTTCTTC

J: TRBJ2-5
V: TRBV29-1
D: .
size: .
CDR3: CSVETGRGETQYF
DNA: TGCAGCGTTGAAACCGGGCGCGGGGAGACCCAGTACTTC

J: TRBJ1-5
V: TRBV5-5
D: .
size: .
CDR3: CASKPRGGGGNQPQHF
DNA: TGTGCCAGCAAACCTAGGGGGGGCGGTGGCAATCAGCCCCAGCATTTT

J: TRBJ1-3
V: TRBV5-6
D: .
size: .
CDR3: CASSLGRVPGNTIYF
DNA: TGTGCCAGCAGCTTGGGTAGGGTTCCTGGAAACACCATATATTTT

J: TRBJ1-4
V: TRBV18
D: .
size: .
CDR3: CASSPSMQEKLFF
DNA: TGTGCCAGCTCACCCTCCATGCAAGAAAAACTGTTTTTT

J: TRBJ2-1
V: TRBV7-9
D: TRBD2
size: .
CDR3: CASSLALAGYNEQFF
DNA: TGTGCCAGCAGCTTAGCCCTAGCGGGGTACAATGAGCAGTTCTTC

J: TRBJ2-5
V: TRBV5-6
D: .
size: .
CDR3: CASSPVGANQETQYF
DNA: TGTGCCAGCAGCCCGGTCGGGGCAAACCAAGAGACCCAGTACTTC

J: TRBJ2-3
V: TRBV29-1
D: TRBD2
size: .
CDR3: CSSSGGTGSDTQYF
DNA: TGCAGCTCATCGGGGGGAACGGGATCGGATACGCAGTATTTT

J: TRBJ1-4
V: TRBV7-2
D: .
size: .
CDR3: CASSIYHREKLFF
DNA: TGTGCCAGCAGCATCTATCACAGGGAAAAACTGTTTTTT

J: TRBJ2-5
V: TRBV29-1
D: .
size: .
CDR3: CSFGRYQETQYF
DNA: TGCAGCTTTGGGAGGTACCAAGAGACCCAGTACTTC

J: TRBJ2-1
V: TRBV28
D: .
size: .
CDR3: CASSLPQNYNEQFF
DNA: TGTGCCAGCAGTTTGCCGCAGAATTACAATGAGCAGTTCTTC

J: TRBJ1-2
V: TRBV4-3
D: TRBD1
size: few
CDR3: CASSHRGLGGYTF
DNA: TGCGCCAGCAGTCACAGGGGGCTGGGTGGCTACACCTTC

J: TRBJ1-1
V: TRBV7-8
D: .
size: once
CDR3: CASSLAFPNTEAFF
DNA: TGTGCCAGCAGCTTAGCGTTTCCGAACACTGAAGCTTTCTTT

J: TRBJ2-7
V: TRBV7-2
D: .
size: .
CDR3: CASSSEEEQYF
DNA: TGTGCCAGCAGCTCCGAGGAAGAGCAGTACTTC

J: TRBJ2-7
V: TRBV5-1
D: .
size: .
CDR3: CASSSRINSGEQYF
DNA: TGCGCCAGCAGCTCCCGGATTAACTCGGGCGAGCAGTACTTC